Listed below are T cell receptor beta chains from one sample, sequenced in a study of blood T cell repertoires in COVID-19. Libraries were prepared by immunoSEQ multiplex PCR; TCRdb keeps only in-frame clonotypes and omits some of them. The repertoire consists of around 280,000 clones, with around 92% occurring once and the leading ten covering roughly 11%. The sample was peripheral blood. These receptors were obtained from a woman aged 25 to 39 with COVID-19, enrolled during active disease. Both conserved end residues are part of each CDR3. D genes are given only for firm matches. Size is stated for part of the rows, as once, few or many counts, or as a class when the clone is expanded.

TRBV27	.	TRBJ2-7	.	CASSLGLRDEQYF	TGTGCCAGCAGTTTGGGGCTCCGGGACGAGCAGTACTTC
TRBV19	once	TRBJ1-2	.	CASRRTYGYTF	TGTGCCAGTAGACGGACATATGGCTACACCTTC
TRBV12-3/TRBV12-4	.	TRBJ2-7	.	CASSLAREEQYF	TGTGCCAGCAGTTTAGCGCGGGAAGAGCAGTACTTC
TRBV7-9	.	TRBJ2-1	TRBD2	CASSYTSPGLLYNEQFF	TGTGCCAGCAGCTACACCAGTCCGGGACTACTATACAATGAGCAGTTCTTC
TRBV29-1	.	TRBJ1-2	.	CSVEFPPGEGYGYTF	TGCAGCGTTGAATTTCCCCCAGGGGAGGGCTATGGCTACACCTTC
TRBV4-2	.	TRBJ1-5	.	CASSQVRGQPQHF	TGTGCCAGCAGCCAAGTAAGGGGTCAGCCCCAGCATTTT
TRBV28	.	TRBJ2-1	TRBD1	CASSFPGQGMNEQFF	TGTGCCAGCAGTTTTCCGGGACAGGGAATGAATGAGCAGTTCTTC
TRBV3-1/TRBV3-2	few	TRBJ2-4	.	CASSQDFGGTQYF	TGTGCCAGCAGCCAAGACTTTGGAGGGACTCAGTACTTC
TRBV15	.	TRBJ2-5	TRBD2	CATSRNRLAGDPGYETQYF	TGTGCCACCAGCAGGAATAGACTAGCGGGGGACCCGGGGTACGAGACCCAGTACTTC
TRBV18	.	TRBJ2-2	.	CASSLDMYTGELFF	TGTGCCAGCTCCCTCGACATGTACACCGGGGAGCTGTTTTTT
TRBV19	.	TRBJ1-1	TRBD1	CASTDRGRKKSTEAFF	TGTGCCAGTACGGACAGGGGGCGTAAAAAGAGCACTGAAGCTTTCTTT
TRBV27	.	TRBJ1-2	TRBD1	CASIGTDNGYTF	TGTGCCAGTATAGGGACAGATAATGGCTACACCTTC
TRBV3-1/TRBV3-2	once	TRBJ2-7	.	CASSQDTGWYEQYF	TGTGCCAGCAGCCAAGATACCGGGTGGTACGAGCAGTACTTC
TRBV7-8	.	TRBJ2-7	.	CASRPAWRPGGYEQYF	TGTGCCAGCAGACCCGCGTGGCGGCCAGGAGGGTACGAGCAGTACTTC
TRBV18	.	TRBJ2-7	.	CASSPPSESQKQYF	TGTGCCAGCTCACCTCCCTCTGAGTCACAGAAGCAGTACTTC
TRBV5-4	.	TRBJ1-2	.	CASSFRVSGYTF	TGTGCCAGCAGCTTCAGGGTGTCTGGCTACACCTTC
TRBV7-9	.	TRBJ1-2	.	CASSRSPWSYGYTF	TGTGCCAGCAGCCGTAGTCCTTGGAGCTATGGCTACACCTTC
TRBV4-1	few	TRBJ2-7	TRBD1	CASSPGQVSSYEQYF	TGCGCCAGCAGCCCCGGACAGGTGAGCTCCTACGAGCAGTACTTC
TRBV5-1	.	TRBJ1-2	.	CASSSTGIYGYTF	TGCGCCAGCAGCTCCACAGGAATTTATGGCTACACCTTC
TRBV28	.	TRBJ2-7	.	CASSFFDLSYEQYF	TGTGCCAGCAGTTTCTTCGACTTGTCTTACGAGCAGTACTTC
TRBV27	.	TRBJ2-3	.	CASSYSSAADTQYF	TGTGCCAGCAGTTATTCTAGCGCGGCAGATACGCAGTATTTT
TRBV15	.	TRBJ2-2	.	CATSVLDAGSGELFF	TGTGCCACCAGCGTATTGGATGCAGGGTCCGGGGAGCTGTTTTTT
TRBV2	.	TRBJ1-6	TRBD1	CASRRDSNSYNSPLHF	TGTGCCAGCAGGAGGGACAGCAACTCCTATAATTCACCCCTCCACTTT
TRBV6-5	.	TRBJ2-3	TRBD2	CASSTGLAAPTQYF	TGTGCCAGCAGTACCGGACTAGCGGCACCCACGCAGTATTTT
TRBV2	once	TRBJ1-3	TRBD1	CASKTGGGNTIYF	TGTGCCAGCAAAACAGGGGGCGGAAACACCATATATTTT
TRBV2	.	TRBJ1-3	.	CASRYRDTLTGNTIYF	TGTGCCAGCAGATATAGGGACACCCTGACTGGAAACACCATATATTTT
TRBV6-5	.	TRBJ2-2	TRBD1	CASTRTGDGELFF	TGTGCCAGCACCCGAACAGGGGACGGGGAGCTGTTTTTT
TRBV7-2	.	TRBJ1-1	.	CASQRMEITGEAFF	TGTGCCAGCCAACGAATGGAAATAACGGGGGAAGCTTTCTTT
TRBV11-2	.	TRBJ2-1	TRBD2	CASRLGLAGGSSYNEQFF	TGTGCCAGCAGGTTGGGACTAGCGGGGGGCAGCTCCTACAATGAGCAGTTCTTC
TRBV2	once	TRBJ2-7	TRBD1	CASTWDRRTYEQYF	TGTGCCAGCACCTGGGACAGGCGAACCTACGAGCAGTACTTC
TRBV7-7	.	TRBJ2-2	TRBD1	CASSSGDRGTGELFF	TGTGCCAGCAGCTCCGGGGACAGGGGCACCGGGGAGCTGTTTTTT
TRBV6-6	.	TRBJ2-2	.	CASQGGGELFF	TGTGCCAGCCAAGGGGGAGGGGAGCTGTTTTTT
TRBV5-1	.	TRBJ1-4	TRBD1	CASSQDREYNEKLFF	TGCGCCAGCAGCCAGGACAGGGAGTATAATGAAAAACTGTTTTTT
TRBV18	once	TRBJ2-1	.	CASSRTETRQSTGYEQFF	TGTGCCAGCTCGCGGACGGAAACAAGACAGTCGACGGGTTATGAGCAGTTCTTC
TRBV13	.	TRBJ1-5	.	CASSLSRVGNQPQHF	TGTGCCAGCAGCTTGAGTAGAGTCGGCAATCAGCCCCAGCATTTT
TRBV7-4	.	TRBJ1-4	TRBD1	CASSSPRDWTGDQKLFF	TGTGCCAGCAGCTCTCCCCGGGACTGGACAGGGGACCAAAAACTGTTTTTT
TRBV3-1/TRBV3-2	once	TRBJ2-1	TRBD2	CASSLGLAGEGNEQFF	TGTGCCAGCAGCCTAGGACTAGCGGGGGAAGGGAATGAGCAGTTCTTC
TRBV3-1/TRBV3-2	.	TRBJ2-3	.	CASSQEIPAGSTDTQYF	TGTGCCAGCAGCCAAGAAATACCGGCAGGGTCAACAGATACGCAGTATTTT
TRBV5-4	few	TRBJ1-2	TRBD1	CASRPGQGSTYGYTF	TGTGCCAGCAGACCAGGACAGGGATCGACTTATGGCTACACCTTC
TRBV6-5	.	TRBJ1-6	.	CASTPGAYNSPLHF	TGTGCCAGCACCCCAGGGGCCTATAATTCACCCCTCCACTTT
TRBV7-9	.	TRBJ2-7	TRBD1	CASSYLTGNEQYF	TGTGCCAGCAGCTACCTGACAGGGAACGAGCAGTACTTC
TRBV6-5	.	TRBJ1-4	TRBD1	CASRRGRYEKLFF	TGTGCCAGCAGGAGGGGGCGCTATGAAAAACTGTTTTTT
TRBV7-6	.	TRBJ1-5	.	CASSLGGGDQPQHF	TGTGCCAGCAGCTTAGGTGGAGGGGACCAGCCCCAGCATTTT
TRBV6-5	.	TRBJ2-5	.	CASSQTGHQETQYF	TGTGCCAGCAGTCAGACAGGCCATCAAGAGACCCAGTACTTC
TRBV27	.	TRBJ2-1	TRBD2	CASSLWAGDLREQFF	TGTGCCAGCAGTTTATGGGCGGGAGACCTACGAGAGCAGTTCTTC
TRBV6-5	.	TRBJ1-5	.	CASSYFRANQPQHF	TGTGCCAGCAGTTACTTCAGGGCCAATCAGCCCCAGCATTTT
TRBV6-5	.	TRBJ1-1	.	CASSRDSLNTEAFF	TGTGCCAGCAGCCGTGACAGCCTGAACACTGAAGCTTTCTTT
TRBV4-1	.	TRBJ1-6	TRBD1	CASSQLTGVSPLHF	TGCGCCAGCAGCCAGCTAACAGGGGTGTCACCCCTCCACTTT
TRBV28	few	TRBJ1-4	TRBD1	CASSAGVPGTGGEKLFF	TGTGCCAGCAGCGCGGGGGTGCCCGGGACAGGGGGCGAAAAACTGTTTTTT
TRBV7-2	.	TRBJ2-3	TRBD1	CASSLETGATDTQYF	TGTGCCAGCAGCTTAGAGACAGGGGCCACAGATACGCAGTATTTT
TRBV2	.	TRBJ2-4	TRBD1	CASSKRQGRNIQYF	TGTGCCAGCAGTAAAAGACAGGGAAGGAACATTCAGTACTTC
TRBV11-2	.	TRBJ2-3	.	CASGQNLGSPTDTQYF	TGTGCCAGCGGACAAAACTTGGGCTCACCCACAGATACGCAGTATTTT
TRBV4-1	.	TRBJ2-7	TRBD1	CASSRPGQSYEQYF	TGCGCCAGCAGCCGCCCGGGACAGTCCTACGAGCAGTACTTC
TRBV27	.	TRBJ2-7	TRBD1	CASSPDRGPSYEQYF	TGTGCCAGCAGCCCGGACAGGGGGCCCTCCTACGAGCAGTACTTC
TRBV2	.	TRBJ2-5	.	CATIWERVETQYF	TGTGCCACCATCTGGGAGCGGGTAGAGACCCAGTACTTC
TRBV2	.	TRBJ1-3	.	CASSLHSGGPGNTIYF	TGTGCCAGCAGTTTACACTCGGGGGGGCCTGGAAACACCATATATTTT
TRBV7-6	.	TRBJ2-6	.	CASSLTGRSPSGANVLTF	TGTGCCAGCAGCTTAACAGGGCGCTCACCATCTGGGGCCAACGTCCTGACTTTC
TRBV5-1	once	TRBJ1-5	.	CASSLVQTNQPQHF	TGCGCCAGCAGCTTGGTACAGACCAATCAGCCCCAGCATTTT
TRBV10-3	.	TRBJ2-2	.	CAIRTGTLNTGELFF	TGTGCCATCAGAACCGGGACTCTGAACACCGGGGAGCTGTTTTTT
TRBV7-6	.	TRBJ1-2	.	CASSLEGAYGYTF	TGTGCCAGCAGCTTAGAAGGAGCCTATGGCTACACCTTC